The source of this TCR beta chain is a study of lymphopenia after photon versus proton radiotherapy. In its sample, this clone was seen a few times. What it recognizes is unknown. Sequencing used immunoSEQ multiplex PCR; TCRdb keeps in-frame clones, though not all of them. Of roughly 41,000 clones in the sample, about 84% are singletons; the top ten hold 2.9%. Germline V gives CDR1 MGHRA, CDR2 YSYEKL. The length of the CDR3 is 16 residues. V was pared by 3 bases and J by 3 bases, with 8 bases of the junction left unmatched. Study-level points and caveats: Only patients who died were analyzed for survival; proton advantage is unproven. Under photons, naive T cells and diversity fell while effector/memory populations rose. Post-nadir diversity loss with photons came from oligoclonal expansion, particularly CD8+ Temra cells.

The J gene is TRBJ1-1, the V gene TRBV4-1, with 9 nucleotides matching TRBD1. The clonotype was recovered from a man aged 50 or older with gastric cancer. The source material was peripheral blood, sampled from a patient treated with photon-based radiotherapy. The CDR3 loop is CASSQGQGRGYTEAFF. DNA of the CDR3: TGCGCCAGCAGCCAGGGACAGGGCCGAGGTTACACTGAAGCTTTCTTT.